Below, 15 T cell receptor beta chains from the same sample are listed, as sequenced in a study of shared clonotypes between healthy human individuals. TCRdb's copy holds only in-frame clones and misses some; the assay was immunoSEQ multiplex PCR. The table records 850,000 to 1,200,000 clones, 70% to 80% of them present only once. Sequencing was performed on memory CD4+ T cells sorted from blood. Subset given: CD45RA-negative fraction. These TCRs come from a man aged 18 to 29 in good health.

This clone was seen more than once but under ten times. The chain is built from TRBV6-5 and TRBJ1-1; D is undetermined. The V end was cut by 7 bases, the J end by 1 base, with 4 bases between. The CDR3 consists of 11 residues. The germline V gene has CDR1 MNHEY and CDR2 SVGAGI. CDR3 protein: CASIGNTEAFF. The CDR3 DNA reads TGTGCCAGCATCGGGAACACTGAAGCTTTCTTT.

The rearrangement joins TRBV2 to TRBJ1-6; D is uncertain. The CDR3 length is 14 residues. Germline CDR1 is SNHLY and CDR2 is FYNNEI. V shed 7 bases and J shed 7 bases, with 14 bases lying between them. CDR3 bases: TGTGCCAGCAAGAGGGCCTTGGAGAATTCACCCCTCCACTTT. Protein: CASKRALENSPLHF.

J is TRBJ1-1 and V is TRBV10-1; no clear D. This CDR3 contains 14 residues. Germline loops: CDR1 WNHNN, CDR2 SYGVQD (reference sequence). V was clipped by 0 bases and J by 5 bases, with 10 bases between them. The DNA for the CDR3 is TGCGCCAGCAGTGAGTCCACCAAACGGACTGAAGCTTTCTTT. Protein product: CASSESTKRTEAFF.

The gene calls are TRBV7-2 and TRBJ2-5; no definite D call. Germline V gene data show CDR1 as SGHTA and CDR2 as FQGNSA. The CDR3 runs 14 residues. V was shortened by 3 bases and J by 5 bases, with 13 bases between the two germline ends. CDR3 sequence: CASSFYGAGETQYF. As DNA, the CDR3 is TGTGCCAGCAGCTTTTACGGTGCTGGGGAGACCCAGTACTTC.

The sample holds one count of this clone. The chain couples TRBV6-1 to TRBJ2-1; TRBD2 aligns across 11 bases. Losses at the gene ends were 4 bases for V and 9 bases for J; bases not matched to a gene: 5. This CDR3 spans 14 amino acids. CDR1 and CDR2 from the germline V gene are MNHNS and SASEGT. The CDR3 loop is CASSVLAGDGEQFF. CDR3 DNA: TGTGCCAGCAGTGTACTAGCGGGGGACGGTGAGCAGTTCTTC.

This rearrangement joins TRBV6-1 to TRBJ1-4; tentatively, D is TRBD1 (6 bases). Deletions cut 6 bases from V and 10 bases from J, with 18 bases between. Germline CDR1 MNHNS, CDR2 SASEGT. The CDR3 has 14 residues. The CDR3 DNA is TGTGCCAGCAGGACAGGCCTAAGGGCAGTAAAACTGTTTTTT. This translates into CASRTGLRAVKLFF.

This chain links TRBV12-5 with TRBJ2-5; 7 bases match TRBD2. There are 17 residues in the CDR3. Germline V lookup: CDR1 LGHNT, CDR2 FRNRAP. CDR3 DNA: TGTGCCCGGCCGGGGAAGTCCGCGGGAGCCCTGTGGGAGACCCAGTACTTC. This gives the protein CARPGKSAGALWETQYF.

This clone came up a few times. This chain joins TRBV7-8 and TRBJ2-3; 9 positions match TRBD2. After removal of 1 base from V and 5 bases from J, the junction contained 10 bases not matched to a gene. Germline loops: CDR1 SGHVS, CDR2 FQNEAQ. The CDR3 is 17 amino acids. The CDR3 DNA sequence: TGTGCCAGCAGCTTAGTGAGAGCGGGGGGCGGGATAGATACGCAGTATTTT. This translates into CASSLVRAGGGIDTQYF.

The chain employs TRBV7-2 and TRBJ1-2, with D hard to call. This CDR3 region has 13 residues. CDR1 is SGHTA and CDR2 is FQGNSA in the germline V gene. V shed 0 bases and J shed 8 bases, with 10 bases lying between them. The CDR3 nucleotides are TGTGCCAGCAGCTTAGCACGGGGTGGCGGCTACACCTTC. Protein sequence: CASSLARGGGYTF.

The chain recombines TRBV6-6 with TRBJ2-7; D call uncertain. CDR3 length: 12 amino acids. Germline V lookup: CDR1 MNHNY, CDR2 SVGAGI (reference sequence). V lost 4 bases and J 4 bases, leaving 8 bases between the germline ends. For the CDR3, the DNA is TGTGCCAGCAGTTTTCAGTTTTACGAGCAGTACTTC. Residues: CASSFQFYEQYF.

This clone has more than one count but fewer than ten. The rearrangement links TRBV6-6 to TRBJ1-1; possible D gene TRBD1, 5 bases. V shed 5 bases and J shed 1 base, with 17 bases lying between them. Germline V gives CDR1 MNHNY, CDR2 SVGAGI (reference sequence). This CDR3 spans 16 amino acids. For the CDR3, the DNA is TGTGCCAGCAGTAAGACCCACGGGGGAAGGAACACTGAAGCTTTCTTT. Its protein product is CASSKTHGGRNTEAFF.

The sample holds one count of this clone. The CDR3 DNA sequence: TGTGCCAGCAGTTACCGGCAGGGTGGGGAAGCTTTCTTT. Its translation: CASSYRQGGEAFF. This sequence joins TRBV6-5 and TRBJ1-1; D might be TRBD1 (5 bases). CDR3 length equals 13 residues. Germline assignment: CDR1 MNHEY and CDR2 SVGAGI. The V end was cut by 2 bases, the J end by 8 bases, with 12 bases between.

The J gene is TRBJ1-1, the V gene TRBV5-1; D is unclear. V lost 0 bases to trimming and J lost 5 bases, with 20 bases between them. Germline V gene data show CDR1 as SGHRS and CDR2 as YFSETQ. This CDR3 comprises 17 residues. The CDR3 sequence is CASSLGGTVAEGTEAFF. In DNA form, the CDR3 reads TGCGCCAGCAGCTTGGGGGGAACCGTGGCGGAGGGAACTGAAGCTTTCTTT. The full variable domain, rest sourced from reference TRBV5-1 and TRBJ1-1, is KAGVTQTPRYLIKTRGQQVTLSCSPISGHRSVSWYQQTPGQGLQFLFEYFSETQRNKGNFPGRFSGRQFSNSRSEMNVSTLELGDSALYLCASSLGGTVAEGTEAFFGQGTRLTVV.

The chain joins TRBV30 to TRBJ1-2; 9 nucleotides align to TRBD1. Germline-derived CDR1 and CDR2 are GTSNPN and SVGIG (reference sequence). CDR3 length equals 15 residues. J lost 7 bases, V lost 3 bases, and 12 bases had no gene match. The CDR3 DNA is TGTGCCTGGAGAGGGGACATGACAGGGGGAAGTGGCTACACCTTC. Translation gives CAWRGDMTGGSGYTF.

The V and J genes are TRBV6-1 and TRBJ1-4, with D unclear. The CDR3 is 14 residues long. Deletions cut 4 bases from V and 4 bases from J, with 10 bases between. The germline CDR1 and CDR2 sequences are MNHNS and SASEGT. CDR3 bases: TGTGCCAGCAGTGTCCCCGGATTTAATGAAAAACTGTTTTTT. It encodes CASSVPGFNEKLFF.